Listed here are 17 T cell receptor beta chains from one sample, sequenced in a study of CD8+ T cells in alopecia areata. Treatment specified: oral pan-JAK inhibitor, 5-10 mg twice daily. RNA, once extracted, was reverse transcribed into cDNA for use as the sequencing template. Some clones are missing from TCRdb's copy, which holds only in-frame ones; the method was immunoSEQ multiplex PCR. The profile covers about 270,000 clones, with about 62% appearing a single time and 0.9% to 0.95% taken by the ten largest. The sequencing used CD4+ T cells sorted from blood, collected at week 52, from a patient treated with tofacitinib. These receptors were taken from a human donor with alopecia areata.

This clone was seen more than once but under ten times. The chain recombines TRBV6-6 with TRBJ2-7, with TRBD1 identical over 9 bases. Per the germline V gene, CDR1 is MNHNY and CDR2 is SVGAGI (reference sequence). The CDR3 has 16 amino acids. With V trimmed by 6 bases and J by 8 bases, 17 bases remained unmatched. DNA for the CDR3: TGTGCCAGCAGGGGGAGCACCGGGACAGGGACAACTAAGCAGTACTTC. Protein sequence: CASRGSTGTGTTKQYF.

This clone was picked up a small number of times. This CDR3 is CSVNLRASRSYGYTF. The DNA of the CDR3 is TGCAGCGTCAACCTGCGGGCCTCGAGGTCCTATGGCTACACCTTC. The chain has TRBV29-1 and TRBJ1-2, with D unresolved. Deletions cut 6 bases from V and 4 bases from J, with 21 bases between. Looked up from germline, CDR1 is SQVTM and CDR2 is ANQGSEA. The CDR3 is 15 amino acids.

V usage is TRBV7-2 and J usage is TRBJ1-5; perhaps TRBD1 as D (6 bases). V gave up 1 base and J gave up 2 bases, with 12 bases separating them. The germline CDR1 and CDR2 sequences are SGHTA and FQGNSA. The CDR3 loop spans 16 amino acids. The chain's CDR3 is CASSLVGGLGNQPQHF. CDR3 coding DNA: TGTGCCAGCAGCTTAGTGGGGGGGCTTGGCAATCAGCCCCAGCATTTT.

This clone was seen only once. The chain has TRBV29-1 and TRBJ2-2; 8 positions match TRBD1. The CDR3 loop spans 13 amino acids. The J segment lost 3 bases and the V segment lost 3 bases, leaving 0 bases of the junction unmatched. The germline CDR1 and CDR2 sequences are SQVTM and ANQGSEA. CDR3 residues: CSVEDRDTGELFF. The CDR3 DNA reads as TGCAGCGTTGAGGACAGGGACACCGGGGAGCTGTTTTTT.

This chain joins TRBV7-9 and TRBJ2-5; 8 bases match TRBD1. Germline V gene sequence: CDR1 SEHNR, CDR2 FQNEAQ (reference sequence). The CDR3 is made up of 17 amino acids. V shed 5 bases and J 4 bases; nucleotides not matched to a gene: 15. The CDR3 sequence: CASSHGLGQGLGETQYF. The CDR3 coding sequence is TGTGCCAGCAGCCACGGGCTAGGACAGGGTCTAGGAGAGACCCAGTACTTC.

This clone was detected only a few times. The chain carries TRBV19 and TRBJ2-2; TRBD1 is a possible D gene (6 bases). The CDR3 consists of 13 residues. V dropped 3 bases and J dropped 6 bases, with 8 bases sitting between them. Germline V lookup: CDR1 LNHDA, CDR2 SQIVND (reference sequence). The CDR3 loop reads CASSIGGPGELFF. The CDR3, as DNA: TGTGCCAGTAGTATTGGGGGCCCCGGGGAGCTGTTTTTT.

The chain uses TRBV11-2 and TRBJ2-5; D is ambiguous. V shed 1 base and J shed 2 bases, with 8 bases lying between them. This CDR3 is built from 14 residues. Germline loops: CDR1 SGHAT, CDR2 FQNNGV. The CDR3 coding sequence is TGTGCCAGCAGCTTAGTCTGGGCTCAAGAGACCCAGTACTTC. It codes for CASSLVWAQETQYF.

In this sample, this clone turned up a few times. The V and J genes are TRBV29-1 and TRBJ1-2; possibly TRBD1 for D (5 bases). The germline V gene encodes CDR1 SQVTM and CDR2 ANQGSEA. This CDR3 region has 13 residues. Trimming removed 3 bases at V and 4 bases at J, with 12 bases between. As DNA, the CDR3 is TGCAGCGTTGAGGGAGACAGCTTCTATGGCTACACCTTC. Its translation: CSVEGDSFYGYTF.

V usage is TRBV5-6 and J usage is TRBJ1-3, with TRBD1 matching over 8 bases. The CDR3 spans 16 residues. The V segment lost 1 base and the J segment 0 bases; nucleotides outside the gene matches: 3. The germline V gene encodes CDR1 SGHDT and CDR2 YYEEEE. DNA for the CDR3: TGTGCCAGCAGCTTGCAGGGGGCCTACTCTGGAAACACCATATATTTT. Its protein product is CASSLQGAYSGNTIYF. Full variable domain (remainder filled in from reference TRBV5-6 and TRBJ1-3): DAGVTQSPTHLIKTRGQQVTLRCSPKSGHDTVSWYQQALGQGPQFIFQYYEEEERQRGNFPDRFSGHQFPNYSSELNVNALLLGDSALYLCASSLQGAYSGNTIYFGEGSWLTVV.

The table lists this clone with a few counts. This chain uses TRBV30 with TRBJ2-1; no definite D call. The CDR3 totals 12 residues. Germline V gene data show CDR1 as GTSNPN and CDR2 as SVGIG (reference sequence). Trimming left V 8 bases short and J 4 bases short, with 12 bases between. CDR3 DNA: TGTGCCCGCGGACGGTTATACAATGAGCAGTTCTTC. Translation gives CARGRLYNEQFF.

The chain links TRBV29-1 to TRBJ1-2; 7 bases are shared with TRBD1. Germline V gives CDR1 SQVTM, CDR2 ANQGSEA. Germline trimming cut 8 bases from V and 1 base from J; bases unmatched to any gene: 10. The CDR3 contains 14 residues. The CDR3 spells CSSWDSTLNYGYTF. The DNA of the CDR3 is TGCAGCTCATGGGACAGCACCCTTAACTATGGCTACACCTTC.

The V and J genes are TRBV27 and TRBJ1-6; 7 positions agree with TRBD1. This CDR3 has 17 amino acids. From germline, CDR1 is MNHEY and CDR2 SMNVEV (reference sequence). V lost 3 bases, J lost 9 bases, and 14 bases stayed unmatched. Here the CDR3 DNA reads TGTGCCAGCAGTTTTTACGGCACAGGGGCCGCGGGTTCACCCCTCCACTTT. Protein: CASSFYGTGAAGSPLHF.

The rearrangement links TRBV5-6 to TRBJ2-7; maybe TRBD1 (5 bases). CDR3 length equals 14 residues. CDR1 is SGHDT, CDR2 YYEEEE, per germline. The germline V and J ends were trimmed by 3 bases and 5 bases, with 15 bases remaining between them. The CDR3 loop reads CASSWGGHGDEQYF. DNA for the CDR3: TGTGCCAGCAGCTGGGGCGGCCATGGGGACGAGCAGTACTTC.

The gene calls are TRBV5-1 and TRBJ2-5, with D uncertain. This CDR3 comprises 12 residues. V shed 1 base and J shed 2 bases, with 3 bases lying between them. In germline, CDR1 is SGHRS, CDR2 YFSETQ. DNA of the CDR3: TGCGCCAGCAGCTTGAAGCAAGAGACCCAGTACTTC. Residues: CASSLKQETQYF.

In this sample, this clone turned up a few times. J is TRBJ1-6 and V is TRBV6-4, with 8 bases lining up with TRBD1. CDR3 length: 17 amino acids. V trimming: 8 bases; J trimming: 4 bases; junction bases outside the gene matches: 13. Germline V CDR1 and CDR2: MRHNA, SNTAGT. CDR3 DNA: TGTGCCAGCTCGGACAGGGCCCCACCCGCTTATAATTCACCCCTCCACTTT. Translation: CASSDRAPPAYNSPLHF.

This chain joins TRBV30 and TRBJ1-6; 10 bases map to TRBD1. Germline CDR1 is GTSNPN and CDR2 is SVGIG (reference sequence). The V gene end was trimmed by 2 bases and the J gene end by 3 bases; junction bases not matched to a gene: 7. The CDR3 spans 17 residues. Here the CDR3 reads CAWSPQDRGSYNSPLHF. The CDR3 DNA reads TGTGCCTGGAGTCCACAGGACAGGGGGAGCTATAATTCACCCCTCCACTTT.

This clone was recorded a few times. The chain has TRBV7-3 and TRBJ1-1; D is unresolved. The CDR3 covers 13 residues. V was cut by 5 bases and J by 4 bases, with 11 bases left in between. Per germline, CDR1 SGHTA and CDR2 FQGTGA. CDR3 bases: TGTGCCAGCAGCCGTAGGAAGGGCACTGAAGCTTTCTTT. Translation gives CASSRRKGTEAFF.